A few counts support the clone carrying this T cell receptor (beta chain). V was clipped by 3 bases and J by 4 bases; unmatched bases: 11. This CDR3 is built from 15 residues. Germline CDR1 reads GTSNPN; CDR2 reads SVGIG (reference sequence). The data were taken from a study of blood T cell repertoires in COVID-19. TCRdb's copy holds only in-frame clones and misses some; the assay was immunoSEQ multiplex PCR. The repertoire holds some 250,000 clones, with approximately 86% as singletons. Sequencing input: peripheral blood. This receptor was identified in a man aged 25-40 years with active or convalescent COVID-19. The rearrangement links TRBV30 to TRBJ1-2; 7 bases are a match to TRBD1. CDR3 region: CAWRAAQQGLYGYTF. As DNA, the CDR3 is TGTGCCTGGAGAGCGGCCCAACAGGGGCTCTATGGCTACACCTTC.